Following are 29 T cell receptor beta chains from one sample sequenced in a study of blood T cells in healthy people across ages. A second 7 to 11 cycle PCR used barcoded and J-beta primers. MiXCR, applied by TCRdb to the 5' RACE reads, yields one record per CDR3 protein. The sample has around 500,000 distinct CDR3 sequences, around a quarter seen once; the top ten hold approximately 3.6%. These data also formed part of another study, on T cells of mothers and their children.

Material: blood. The receptors originated from a boy between 2 and 10 years old in good health.

This clonotype was found a few times. The chain couples TRBV10-3 to TRBJ1-1; D uncertain. Trimming removed 2 bases at V and 0 bases at J, with 7 bases between. The V gene's germline CDR1 is ENHRY and CDR2 SYGVKD. This CDR3 spans 14 amino acids. CDR3 amino acids: CAISEGRMNTEAFF. The CDR3 DNA follows: TGTGCCATCAGTGAGGGACGGATGAACACTGAAGCTTTCTTT.

This rearrangement joins TRBV2 to TRBJ2-7; D is perhaps TRBD1 (6 bases). This CDR3 contains 13 residues. V dropped 4 bases and J dropped 4 bases, with 11 bases sitting between them. Germline V CDR1 and CDR2: SNHLY, FYNNEI. In nucleotides, the CDR3 is TGTGCCAGCAGTGGGCCGGACAGATACGAGCAGTACTTC. It translates to CASSGPDRYEQYF.

In regard to this clonotype: One junction end disagrees with the germline gene, perhaps due to a read error. This rearrangement joins TRBV20-1 to TRBJ2-1, with 8 bases aligning to TRBD2. The CDR3 extends over 14 amino acids. Germline V gene lookup returns CDR1 DFQATT and CDR2 SNEGSKA (reference sequence). In DNA, the CDR3 is TGCAATGCTACTCCGGGACTAGGAGTCAATGAGCAGTTCTTC. Its protein is CNATPGLGVNEQFF.

The V and J genes are TRBV6-2 or TRBV6-3 and TRBJ2-7; 11 bases are a match to TRBD2. V shed 0 bases, J shed 6 bases, and the junction held 1 base outside the gene matches. CDR3 length: 14 amino acids. Germline CDR1 and CDR2: MNHEY and SVGEGT. The CDR3 bases are TGTGCCAGCAGTTACTCGACTAGCGGGACCGAGCAGTACTTC. Protein sequence: CASSYSTSGTEQYF.

The chain has TRBV20-1 and TRBJ2-5; 9 bases align to TRBD2. The J call may be mistaken, given a closer DNA end match to TRBJ2-7. Germline values: CDR1 DFQATT, CDR2 SNEGSKA (reference sequence). This CDR3 is 13 amino acids long. The CDR3 region is CSASGGIYYEQYF. The CDR3 region has the DNA TGCAGTGCAAGCGGGGGGATTTACTACGAGCAGTACTTC.

This clonotype was counted between two and nine times. CDR3 sequence reads: CSARDTQGYNQPQHF. The CDR3 DNA reads as TGCAGTGCTAGAGATACACAGGGGTACAATCAGCCCCAGCATTTT. This chain uses TRBV20-1 with TRBJ1-5, with 7 bases identical to TRBD1. Unmatched junction bases numbered 5, after V lost 0 bases and J lost 3 bases. Germline CDR1 and CDR2: DFQATT and SNEGSKA (reference sequence). CDR3 size: 15 residues.

The chain has TRBV4-3 and TRBJ2-7; D uncertain. This CDR3 contains 13 residues. Germline V lookup: CDR1 LGHNA, CDR2 YSLEER. The V and J ends lost 1 base and 5 bases respectively, with 9 bases between them. CDR3: CASSQALRNEQYF. CDR3 DNA sequence: TGCGCCAGCAGCCAAGCTTTGCGAAACGAGCAGTACTTC.

The chain has TRBV7-6 and TRBJ2-5; TRBD1 aligns across 7 bases. Trimming at V came to 1 base and at J to 5 bases, leaving 7 bases not matched to a gene. The CDR3 extends over 15 amino acids. The germline gives CDR1 SGHVS, CDR2 FNYEAQ. The CDR3 region has the DNA TGTGCCAGCAGCTTAGGCACAGGGGCCCGGGAGACCCAGTACTTC. It is translated as CASSLGTGARETQYF.

The gene calls are TRBV6-2 or TRBV6-3 and TRBJ1-1; TRBD1 might be the D (5 bases). From germline, CDR1 is MNHEY and CDR2 SVGEGT. V shed 6 bases and J shed 10 bases, with 18 bases lying between them. There are 13 residues in the CDR3. Written as DNA, the CDR3 is TGTGCCAGCAGACCCGGGACTTTGGGGGGAGCTTTCTTT. Protein: CASRPGTLGGAFF.

This clonotype occurred a few times. The rearrangement links TRBV7-9 to TRBJ2-2; a possible D gene is TRBD1 (5 bases). V was shortened by 0 bases and J by 7 bases, with 12 bases between the two germline ends. The V gene's germline CDR1 is SEHNR and CDR2 FQNEAQ (reference sequence). There are 15 residues in the CDR3. The CDR3 loop reads CASSLADRAFGELFF. The CDR3 region has the DNA TGTGCCAGCAGCTTAGCCGACAGAGCGTTCGGGGAGCTGTTTTTT.

This clonotype has more than one count but fewer than ten. The chain employs TRBV12-3 or TRBV12-4 and TRBJ2-1; 9 positions agree with TRBD1. The CDR3 consists of 14 residues. V was clipped by 5 bases and J by 3 bases; unmatched bases: 2. The CDR3 region has the DNA TGTGCCAGCAGTCAGACAGGGGGCTACAATGAGCAGTTCTTC. Translating it yields CASSQTGGYNEQFF.

This clonotype occurred a few times. V gene TRBV11-3 combines with J gene TRBJ2-7; D call uncertain. Per the germline V gene, CDR1 is SGHNT and CDR2 is YENEEA. V was pared by 1 base and J by 1 base, with 8 bases between. The CDR3 covers 14 residues. CDR3 in amino acids: CASSLGPVSYEQYF. DNA of the CDR3: TGTGCCAGCAGCTTAGGTCCGGTATCCTACGAGCAGTACTTC. The complete variable domain, with remaining parts taken from reference TRBV11-3 and TRBJ2-7, reads EAGVVQSPRYKIIEKKQPVAFWCNPISGHNTLYWYLQNLGQGPELLIRYENEEAVDDSQLPKDRFSAERLKGVDSTLKIQPAELGDSAVYLCASSLGPVSYEQYFGPGTRLTVT.

Regarding this clonotype: This CDR3 is missing its conserved last phenylalanine or tryptophan, likely due to a read error. The CDR3 protein is CASSQQISGEKLFS. The CDR3 nucleotides read TGCGCCAGCAGCCAACAGATCTCGGGTGAAAAACTGTTTTCT. This chain uses TRBV4-3 with TRBJ1-4, with no clear D. Trimming cost V 2 bases and J 7 bases, with 11 bases left between them. This CDR3 region has 14 residues. Germline V gene sequence: CDR1 LGHNA, CDR2 YSLEER.

This clonotype has more than one count but fewer than ten. This chain connects TRBV12-3 or TRBV12-4 to TRBJ2-1; 8 bases agree with TRBD1. V was pared by 7 bases and J by 6 bases, with 8 bases of the junction left unmatched. The CDR3 is 14 residues long. This CDR3 is CASNSGQEGNEQFF. The DNA of the CDR3 is TGTGCCAGCAACTCGGGACAGGAGGGCAATGAGCAGTTCTTC.

V and J are TRBV2 and TRBJ2-1; 7 bases agree with TRBD2. Germline CDR1 is SNHLY and CDR2 is FYNNEI. The CDR3 contains 14 residues. V dropped 5 bases and J dropped 9; count of bases not matched to a gene: 10. CDR3 protein: CASSTDWEGGEQFF. The DNA of the CDR3 is TGTGCCAGCAGTACCGACTGGGAGGGCGGTGAGCAGTTCTTC.

This clonotype came up a few times. This sequence joins TRBV12-3 or TRBV12-4 and TRBJ1-2, with 7 bases identical to TRBD1. The trim removed 2 bases at V and 4 bases at J, leaving 7 bases unmatched. The CDR3 contains 15 residues. In DNA form, the CDR3 reads TGTGCCAGCAGTTTATTCCGACAGGGTTCCTATGGCTACACCTTC. Its translation is CASSLFRQGSYGYTF.

The CDR3: CASSLREGSSNEQFF. DNA for the CDR3: TGTGCCAGCAGCCTCCGGGAGGGTAGTTCCAATGAGCAGTTCTTC. V usage is TRBV21-1 and J usage is TRBJ2-5; the listed D gene, TRBD2, was not tested against the DNA. The DNA end lines up better with TRBJ2-1; the J call may be wrong. TRBV21-1 is noted as a pseudogene. The CDR3 totals 15 residues.

This chain links TRBV7-8 with TRBJ2-5; D is possibly TRBD2 (6 bases). Germline V gives CDR1 SGHVS, CDR2 FQNEAQ. The V gene lost 4 bases and the J gene lost 9 bases, with 21 bases spanning the gap. The CDR3 extends over 15 amino acids. CDR3 nucleotide sequence: TGTGCCAGCAGCTCCAGACTAGGCCGGGGGTCGGCCCAGTACTTC. This gives the protein CASSSRLGRGSAQYF.

V usage is TRBV10-3 and J usage is TRBJ2-2, with D tentatively TRBD2 (6 bases). The CDR3 covers 17 residues. Germline CDR1 is ENHRY and CDR2 is SYGVKD. Trimming shortened V by 2 bases and J by 5 bases, and 18 bases separated the two germline ends. The DNA for the CDR3 is TGTGCCATCAGTGAGAGGAGCGGGCCTACTTCGACCGGGGAGCTGTTTTTT. The encoded protein is CAISERSGPTSTGELFF.

This clonotype was detected ten times or more. The rearrangement uses TRBV5-1 and TRBJ2-1, with D perhaps TRBD1 (6 bases). Per the germline V gene, CDR1 is SGHRS and CDR2 is YFSETQ. V was shortened by 3 bases and J by 2 bases, with 9 bases between the two germline ends. CDR3 length: 14 residues. This CDR3 reads CASSSGDPYNEQFF. The CDR3 nucleotides are TGCGCCAGCAGCTCAGGGGACCCCTACAATGAGCAGTTCTTC.

This clonotype has a handful of counts. This chain uses TRBV3-1 with TRBJ2-1; either TRBD1 or TRBD2 may supply D (5 bases each). The DNA end lines up better with TRBJ2-7; the J call may be wrong. This CDR3 comprises 18 residues. Looked up from germline, CDR1 is LGHDT and CDR2 is YNNKEL (reference sequence). The CDR3 loop is CASSQEGEGRGSSYEQYF. The CDR3 DNA is TGTGCCAGCAGCCAAGAAGGAGAGGGAAGGGGAAGCTCCTACGAGCAGTACTTC.

The chain links TRBV20-1 to TRBJ1-6; possibly TRBD1 for D (5 bases). The CDR3 runs 14 residues. Germline V gene sequence: CDR1 DFQATT, CDR2 SNEGSKA (reference sequence). V lost 1 base and J lost 7, with 11 bases in between. The CDR3 region is CSARGEGSNSPLHF. CDR3 bases: TGCAGTGCTAGAGGGGAGGGGAGCAATTCACCCCTCCACTTT.

The rearrangement joins TRBV5-5 to TRBJ2-1, with 7 bases aligning to TRBD1. This CDR3 spans 12 amino acids. Germline-derived CDR1 and CDR2 are SGHKS and YYEKEE (reference sequence). J was trimmed by 15 bases and V by 0 bases; bases with no gene match: 6. This chain's CDR3 is CASSLGGGLWFF. The CDR3 DNA follows: TGTGCCAGCAGCTTGGGAGGGGGCCTTTGGTTCTTC.

The chain has TRBV7-8 and TRBJ2-5; no firm D call. CDR1 SGHVS and CDR2 FQNEAQ come from the germline V gene. The ends were cut back, 4 bases at V and 2 bases at J, with 11 bases in the middle. The length of the CDR3 is 14 residues. CDR3 loop: CASSSRLGQETQYF. In nucleotides, the CDR3 is TGTGCCAGCAGCTCAAGACTGGGACAAGAGACCCAGTACTTC.

This clonotype was detected ten times or more. The chain combines TRBV6-6 with TRBJ1-2, with 8 nucleotides matching TRBD1. Germline assignment: CDR1 MNHNY and CDR2 SVGAGI (reference sequence). Unmatched junction bases numbered 3, after V lost 2 bases and J lost 4 bases. This CDR3 region has 14 residues. The CDR3 region has the DNA TGTGCCAGCAGTTACCGCGGACAGGGCTATGGCTACACCTTC. It codes for CASSYRGQGYGYTF.

This chain connects TRBV2 to TRBJ2-1; 14 positions match TRBD2. The CDR3 consists of 18 residues. V shed 6 bases, J shed 7 bases, and the junction held 14 bases outside the gene matches. Germline-derived CDR1 and CDR2 are SNHLY and FYNNEI. CDR3 in DNA: TGTGCCAGCAGCCGGGACAGGGGACTAGCGGGAGTTAGGAATGAGCAGTTCTTC. It is translated as CASSRDRGLAGVRNEQFF.

The J gene is TRBJ2-5, the V gene TRBV7-9; 8 nucleotides match TRBD2. CDR3 size: 13 residues. J lost 7 bases, V lost 7 bases, and 8 bases had no gene match. The germline V gene has CDR1 SEHNR and CDR2 FQNEAQ (reference sequence). The CDR3 DNA follows: TGTGCCAGCATCGGGGGGGCTCTTGTGACCCAGTACTTC. This translates into CASIGGALVTQYF.

This sequence joins TRBV7-6 and TRBJ2-2, with D maybe TRBD2 (5 bases). The CDR3 sequence is 16 residues long. The germline V and J ends were trimmed by 2 bases and 5 bases, with 15 bases remaining between them. Germline CDR1 reads SGHVS; CDR2 reads FNYEAQ. CDR3 nucleotides: TGTGCCAGCAGCTTAATGGAGGCTCGAGCAACCGGGGAGCTGTTTTTT. It specifies CASSLMEARATGELFF.

This chain connects TRBV7-9 to TRBJ1-4; D gene uncertain. This CDR3 comprises 12 residues. In germline, CDR1 is SEHNR, CDR2 FQNEAQ (reference sequence). Trimming took off 4 bases at V and 10 bases at J, with 10 bases between the two ends. The CDR3 nucleotides are TGTGCCAGCAGCTCATCCGGTGGAAAACTGTTTTTT. Encoded protein: CASSSSGGKLFF.